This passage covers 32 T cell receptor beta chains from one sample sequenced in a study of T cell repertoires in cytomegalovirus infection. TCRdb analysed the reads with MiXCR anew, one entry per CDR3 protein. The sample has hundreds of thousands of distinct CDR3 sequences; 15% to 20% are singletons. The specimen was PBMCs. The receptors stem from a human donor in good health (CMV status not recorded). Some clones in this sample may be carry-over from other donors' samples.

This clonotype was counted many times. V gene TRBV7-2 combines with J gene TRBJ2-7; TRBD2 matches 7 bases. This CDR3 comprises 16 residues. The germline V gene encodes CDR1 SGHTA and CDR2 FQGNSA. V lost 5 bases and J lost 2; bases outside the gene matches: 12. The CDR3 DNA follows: TGTGCCAGCAGCCCTGGGGCGGCTAGCGGCGCCTACGAGCAGTACTTC. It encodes CASSPGAASGAYEQYF.

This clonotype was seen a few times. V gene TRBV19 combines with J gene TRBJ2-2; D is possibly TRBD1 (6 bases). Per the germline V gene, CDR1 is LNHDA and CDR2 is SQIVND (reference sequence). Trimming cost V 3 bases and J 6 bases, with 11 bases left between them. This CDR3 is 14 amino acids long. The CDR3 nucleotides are TGTGCCAGTAGTATGGGCAGGGGAGCCGGGGAGCTGTTTTTT. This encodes CASSMGRGAGELFF.

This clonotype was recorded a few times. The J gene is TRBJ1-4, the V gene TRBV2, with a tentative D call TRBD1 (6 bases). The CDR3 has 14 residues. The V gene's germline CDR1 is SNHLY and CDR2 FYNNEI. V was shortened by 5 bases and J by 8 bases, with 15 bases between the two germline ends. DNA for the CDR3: TGTGCCAGCAGTCCACAGGGATCGGGGGAAAAACTGTTTTTT. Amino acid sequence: CASSPQGSGEKLFF. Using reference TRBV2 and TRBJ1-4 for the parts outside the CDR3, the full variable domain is EPEVTQTPSHQVTQMGQEVILRCVPISNHLYFYWYRQILGQKVEFLVSFYNNEISEKSEIFDDQFSVERPDGSNFTLKIRSTKLEDSAMYFCASSPQGSGEKLFFGSGTQLSVL.

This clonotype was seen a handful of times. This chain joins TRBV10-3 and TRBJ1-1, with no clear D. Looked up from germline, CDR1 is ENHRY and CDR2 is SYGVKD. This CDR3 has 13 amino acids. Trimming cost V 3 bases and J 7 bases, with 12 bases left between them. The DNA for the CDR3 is TGTGCCATCAGTGAAATGAGGGTTATTGAAGCTTTCTTT. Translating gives CAISEMRVIEAFF.

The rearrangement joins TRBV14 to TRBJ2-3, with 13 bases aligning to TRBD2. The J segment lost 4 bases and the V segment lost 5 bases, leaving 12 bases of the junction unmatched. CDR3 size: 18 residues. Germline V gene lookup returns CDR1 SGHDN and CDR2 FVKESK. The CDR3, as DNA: TGTGCCAGCAGCTTCCGGGACTGGACTAGCGGGGGCCCAGATACGCAGTATTTT. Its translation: CASSFRDWTSGGPDTQYF.

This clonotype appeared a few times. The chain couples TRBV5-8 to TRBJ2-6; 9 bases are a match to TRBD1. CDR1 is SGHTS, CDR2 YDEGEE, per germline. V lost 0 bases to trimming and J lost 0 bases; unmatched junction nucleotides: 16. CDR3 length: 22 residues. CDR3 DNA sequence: TGTGCCAGCAGCTTGGTCTTATCCTCGGGGACAGGGTTCCTCTCTGGGGCCAACGTCCTGACTTTC. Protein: CASSLVLSSGTGFLSGANVLTF.

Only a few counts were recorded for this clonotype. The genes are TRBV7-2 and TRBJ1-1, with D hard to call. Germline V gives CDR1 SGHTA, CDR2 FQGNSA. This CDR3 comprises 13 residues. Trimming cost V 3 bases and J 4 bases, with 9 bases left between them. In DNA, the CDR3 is TGTGCCAGCAGCTTTGGGGTCCTCACTGAAGCTTTCTTT. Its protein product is CASSFGVLTEAFF.

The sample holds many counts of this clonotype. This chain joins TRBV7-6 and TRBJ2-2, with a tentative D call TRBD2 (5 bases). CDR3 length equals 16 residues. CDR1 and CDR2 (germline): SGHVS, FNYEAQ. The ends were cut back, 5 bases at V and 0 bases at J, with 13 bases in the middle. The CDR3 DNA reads TGTGCCAGCAGCCCTCTCGGGATAGCGAACACCGGGGAGCTGTTTTTT. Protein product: CASSPLGIANTGELFF.

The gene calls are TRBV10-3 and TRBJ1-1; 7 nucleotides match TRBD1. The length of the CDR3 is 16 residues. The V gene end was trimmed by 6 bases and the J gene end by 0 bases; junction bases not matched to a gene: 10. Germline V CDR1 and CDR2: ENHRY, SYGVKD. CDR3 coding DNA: TGTGCCATCAGGGGCCGGGACAGCCTTATGAACACTGAAGCTTTCTTT. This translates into CAIRGRDSLMNTEAFF.

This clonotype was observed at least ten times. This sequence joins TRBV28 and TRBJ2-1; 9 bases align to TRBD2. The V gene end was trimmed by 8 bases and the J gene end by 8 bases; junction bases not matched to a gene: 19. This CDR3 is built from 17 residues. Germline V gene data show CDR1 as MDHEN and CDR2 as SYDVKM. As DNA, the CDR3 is TGTGCCAGCTCGCCTCCAGGGGGGACTAGCAGGTCCGATGAGCAGTTCTTC. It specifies CASSPPGGTSRSDEQFF.

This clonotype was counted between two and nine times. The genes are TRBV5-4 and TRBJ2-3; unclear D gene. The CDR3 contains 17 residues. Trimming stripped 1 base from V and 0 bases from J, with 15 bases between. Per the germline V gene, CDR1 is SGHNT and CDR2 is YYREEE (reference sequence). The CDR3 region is CASSLNPQTVSTDTQYF. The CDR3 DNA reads TGTGCCAGCAGCTTGAACCCCCAGACGGTTAGCACAGATACGCAGTATTTT.

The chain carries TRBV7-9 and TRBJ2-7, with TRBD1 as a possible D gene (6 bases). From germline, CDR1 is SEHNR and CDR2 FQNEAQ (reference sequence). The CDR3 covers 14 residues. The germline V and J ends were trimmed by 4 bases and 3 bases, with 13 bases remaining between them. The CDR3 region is CASSSDRSNYEQYF. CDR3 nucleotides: TGTGCCAGCAGCTCAGACAGGTCTAACTACGAGCAGTACTTC.

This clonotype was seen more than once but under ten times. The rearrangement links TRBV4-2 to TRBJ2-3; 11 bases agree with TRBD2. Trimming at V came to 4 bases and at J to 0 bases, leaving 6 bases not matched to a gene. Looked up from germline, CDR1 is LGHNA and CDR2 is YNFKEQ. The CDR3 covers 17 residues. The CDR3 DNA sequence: TGTGCCAGCAGCCCCAGGGCTAGCGGGGGGAGCACAGATACGCAGTATTTT. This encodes CASSPRASGGSTDTQYF.

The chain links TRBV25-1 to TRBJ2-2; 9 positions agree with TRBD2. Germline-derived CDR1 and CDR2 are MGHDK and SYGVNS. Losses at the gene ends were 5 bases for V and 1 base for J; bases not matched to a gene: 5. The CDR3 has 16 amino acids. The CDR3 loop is CASSIASGENTGELFF. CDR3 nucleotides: TGTGCCAGCAGTATCGCTAGCGGGGAGAACACCGGGGAGCTGTTTTTT.

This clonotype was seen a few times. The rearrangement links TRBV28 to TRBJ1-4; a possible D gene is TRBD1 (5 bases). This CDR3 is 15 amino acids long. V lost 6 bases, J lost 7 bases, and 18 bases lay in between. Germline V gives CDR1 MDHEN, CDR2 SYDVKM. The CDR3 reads CASSLPQGGSEKLFF. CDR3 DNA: TGTGCCAGCAGCTTACCCCAGGGAGGGAGTGAAAAACTGTTTTTT. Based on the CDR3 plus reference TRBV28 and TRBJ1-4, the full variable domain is DVKVTQSSRYLVKRTGEKVFLECVQDMDHENMFWYRQDPGLGLRLIYFSYDVKMKEKGDIPEGYSVSREKKERFSLILESASTNQTSMYLCASSLPQGGSEKLFFGSGTQLSVL.

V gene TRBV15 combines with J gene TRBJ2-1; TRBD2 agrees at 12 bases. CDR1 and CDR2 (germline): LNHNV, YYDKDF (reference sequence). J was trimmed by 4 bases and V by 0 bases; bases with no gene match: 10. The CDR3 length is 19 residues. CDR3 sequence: CATSRDLASGGASYNEQFF. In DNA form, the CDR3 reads TGTGCCACCAGCAGAGATCTGGCTAGCGGGGGGGCGTCTTACAATGAGCAGTTCTTC.

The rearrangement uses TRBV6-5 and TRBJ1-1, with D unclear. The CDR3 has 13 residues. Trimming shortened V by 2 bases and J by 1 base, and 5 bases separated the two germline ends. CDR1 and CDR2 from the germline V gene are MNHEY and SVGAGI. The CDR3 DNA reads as TGTGCCAGCAGTTACCGGAAGAACACTGAAGCTTTCTTT. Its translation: CASSYRKNTEAFF.

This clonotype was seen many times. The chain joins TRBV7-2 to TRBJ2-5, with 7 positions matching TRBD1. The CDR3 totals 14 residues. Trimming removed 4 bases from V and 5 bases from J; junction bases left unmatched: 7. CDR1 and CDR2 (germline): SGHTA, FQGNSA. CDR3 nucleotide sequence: TGTGCCAGCAGCTACCGACAGGGTTGGGAGACCCAGTACTTC. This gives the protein CASSYRQGWETQYF.

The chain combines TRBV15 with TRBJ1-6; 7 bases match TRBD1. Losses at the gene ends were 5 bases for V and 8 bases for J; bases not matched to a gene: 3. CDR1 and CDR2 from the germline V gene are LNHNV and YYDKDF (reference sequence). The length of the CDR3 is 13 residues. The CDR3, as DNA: TGTGCCACCAGCTTTGACAGGGATTCACCCCTCCACTTT. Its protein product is CATSFDRDSPLHF.

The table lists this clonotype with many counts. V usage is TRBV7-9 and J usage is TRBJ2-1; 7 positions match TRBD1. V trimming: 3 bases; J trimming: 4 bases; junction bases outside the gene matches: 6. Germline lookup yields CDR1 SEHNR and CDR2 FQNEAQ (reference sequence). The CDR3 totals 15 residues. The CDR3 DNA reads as TGTGCCAGCAGCTTTTGGACAGGCTTTTACAATGAGCAGTTCTTC. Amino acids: CASSFWTGFYNEQFF.

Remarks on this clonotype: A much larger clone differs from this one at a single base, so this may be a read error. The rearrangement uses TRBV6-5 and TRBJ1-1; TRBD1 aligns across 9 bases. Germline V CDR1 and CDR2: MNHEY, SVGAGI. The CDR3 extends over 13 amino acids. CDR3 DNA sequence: TGTGCCAGCAGGACAGGGGGAGGCACTGAAGCTTCCTTT. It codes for CASRTGGGTEASF.

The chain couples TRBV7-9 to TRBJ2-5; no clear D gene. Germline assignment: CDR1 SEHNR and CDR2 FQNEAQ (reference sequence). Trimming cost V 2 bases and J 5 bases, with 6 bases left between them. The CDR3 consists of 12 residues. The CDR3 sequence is CASSLPLETQYF. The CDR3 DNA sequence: TGTGCCAGCAGCTTACCCCTCGAGACCCAGTACTTC.

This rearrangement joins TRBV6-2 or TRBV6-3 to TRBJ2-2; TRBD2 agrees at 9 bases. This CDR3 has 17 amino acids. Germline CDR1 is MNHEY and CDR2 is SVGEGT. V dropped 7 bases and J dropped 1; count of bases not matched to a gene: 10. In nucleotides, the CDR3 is TGTGCCAGCACCCAATCCCCTAGCGGGGTGAACACCGGGGAGCTGTTTTTT. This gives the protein CASTQSPSGVNTGELFF.

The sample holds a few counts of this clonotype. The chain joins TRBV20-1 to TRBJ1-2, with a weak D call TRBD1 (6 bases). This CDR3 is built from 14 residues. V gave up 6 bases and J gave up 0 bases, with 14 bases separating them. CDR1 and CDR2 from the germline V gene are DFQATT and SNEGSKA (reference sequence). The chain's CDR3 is CSAPQDRANYGYTF. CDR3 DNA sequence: TGCAGTGCACCCCAGGACAGAGCTAACTATGGCTACACCTTC.

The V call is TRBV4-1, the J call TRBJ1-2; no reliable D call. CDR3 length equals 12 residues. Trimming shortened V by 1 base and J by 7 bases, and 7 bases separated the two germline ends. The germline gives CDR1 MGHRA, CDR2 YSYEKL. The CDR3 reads CASSQVTSGYTF. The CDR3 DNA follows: TGCGCCAGCAGCCAAGTTACATCTGGCTACACCTTC.

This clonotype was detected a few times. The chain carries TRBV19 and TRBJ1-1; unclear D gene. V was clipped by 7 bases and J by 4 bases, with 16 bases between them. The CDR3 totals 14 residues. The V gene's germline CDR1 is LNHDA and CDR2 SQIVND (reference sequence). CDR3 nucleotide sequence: TGTGCCAGTATTTCAGTGGAGGGAACCACTGAAGCTTTCTTT. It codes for CASISVEGTTEAFF.

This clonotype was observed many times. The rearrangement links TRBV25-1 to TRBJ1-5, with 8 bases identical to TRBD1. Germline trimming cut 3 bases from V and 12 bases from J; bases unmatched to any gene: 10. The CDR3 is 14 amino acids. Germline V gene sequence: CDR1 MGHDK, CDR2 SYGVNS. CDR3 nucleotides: TGTGCCAGCAGTGACCGCCAGGGGGCTGCGGGCCAGCATTTT. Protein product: CASSDRQGAAGQHF.

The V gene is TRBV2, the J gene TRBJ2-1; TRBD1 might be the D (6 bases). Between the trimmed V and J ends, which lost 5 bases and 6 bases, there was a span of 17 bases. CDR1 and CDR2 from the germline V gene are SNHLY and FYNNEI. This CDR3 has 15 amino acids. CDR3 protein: CASSKGVLWRNEQFF. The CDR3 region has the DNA TGTGCCAGCAGTAAGGGGGTCTTATGGCGCAATGAGCAGTTCTTC. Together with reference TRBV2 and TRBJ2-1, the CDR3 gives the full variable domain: EPEVTQTPSHQVTQMGQEVILRCVPISNHLYFYWYRQILGQKVEFLVSFYNNEISEKSEIFDDQFSVERPDGSNFTLKIRSTKLEDSAMYFCASSKGVLWRNEQFFGPGTRLTVL.

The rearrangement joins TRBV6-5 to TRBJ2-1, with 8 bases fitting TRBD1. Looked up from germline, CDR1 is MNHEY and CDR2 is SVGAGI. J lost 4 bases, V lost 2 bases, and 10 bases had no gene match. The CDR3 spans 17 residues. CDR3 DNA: TGTGCCAGCAGTTACGACTTCCAGGGGGCCCAGTACAATGAGCAGTTCTTC. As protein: CASSYDFQGAQYNEQFF.

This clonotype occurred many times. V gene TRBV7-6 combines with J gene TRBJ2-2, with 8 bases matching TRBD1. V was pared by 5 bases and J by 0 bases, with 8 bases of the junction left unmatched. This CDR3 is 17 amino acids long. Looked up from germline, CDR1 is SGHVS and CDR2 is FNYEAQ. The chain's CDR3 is CASSPARQGTNTGELFF. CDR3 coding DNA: TGTGCCAGCAGCCCCGCCCGACAGGGGACGAACACCGGGGAGCTGTTTTTT.

In DNA, the CDR3 is TGTGCCAGCAGCTCCAGTCAGCGGGGGAGTTACAATGAGCAGTTCTTC. The encoded protein is CASSSSQRGSYNEQFF. The rearrangement joins TRBV2 to TRBJ2-1, with 8 bases matching TRBD2. CDR3 length equals 16 residues. Losses at the gene ends were 6 bases for V and 4 bases for J; bases not matched to a gene: 11. The germline V gene encodes CDR1 SNHLY and CDR2 FYNNEI.

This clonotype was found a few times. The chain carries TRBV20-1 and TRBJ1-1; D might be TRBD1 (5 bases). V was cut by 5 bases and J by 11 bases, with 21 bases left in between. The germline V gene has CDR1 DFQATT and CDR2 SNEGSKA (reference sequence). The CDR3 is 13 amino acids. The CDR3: CSAPIETPGGAFF. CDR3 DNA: TGCAGTGCTCCTATTGAGACCCCCGGGGGGGCTTTCTTT.